These 13 T cell receptor beta chains came from one sample sequenced in a study of T cell clones after liver transplantation. Sequencing used immunoSEQ multiplex PCR; TCRdb keeps in-frame clones, though not all of them. The profile shows fewer than 65,000 clones, 60% to 75% of them singletons. Sequenced material: CD4+ T cells from blood, taken at the 22-month timepoint. The receptors were sampled from a human patient who received a liver transplant. Part of the T cell pool may stem from the graft donor.

V is TRBV7-2 and J is TRBJ1-4; D call uncertain. Trimming left V 8 bases short and J 6 bases short, with 13 bases between. The CDR3 sequence is 13 residues long. Germline V CDR1 and CDR2: SGHTA, FQGNSA. Here the CDR3 reads CASAWREDEKLFF. The DNA of the CDR3 is TGTGCCAGCGCTTGGAGGGAAGATGAAAAACTGTTTTTT.

The CDR3 region is CASSNRAVNEQFF. CDR3 sequence (DNA): TGTGCCAGCAGTAACCGGGCCGTCAATGAGCAGTTCTTC. This rearrangement joins TRBV6-1 to TRBJ2-1; no firm D call. V shed 5 bases and J shed 6 bases, with 11 bases lying between them. The CDR3 is made up of 13 amino acids. CDR1 is MNHNS, CDR2 SASEGT, per germline.

V gene TRBV11-3 combines with J gene TRBJ2-2; maybe TRBD1 (6 bases). The germline gives CDR1 SGHNT, CDR2 YENEEA. There are 15 residues in the CDR3. Trimming removed 2 bases at V and 5 bases at J, with 12 bases between. Here the CDR3 reads CASSLHPGATGELFF. The DNA for the CDR3 is TGTGCCAGCAGCTTACATCCAGGGGCGACCGGGGAGCTGTTTTTT.

This clone has just one count. CDR3 region: CASSPRQGAYNEQFF. DNA for the CDR3: TGCGCCAGCAGCCCGAGGCAGGGGGCCTACAATGAGCAGTTCTTC. The chain joins TRBV5-1 to TRBJ2-1; 7 bases agree with TRBD1. Germline-derived CDR1 and CDR2 are SGHRS and YFSETQ. J was trimmed by 2 bases and V by 4 bases; bases with no gene match: 6. The CDR3 runs 15 residues. Drawing the rest from reference TRBV5-1 and TRBJ2-1, the complete variable domain is KAGVTQTPRYLIKTRGQQVTLSCSPISGHRSVSWYQQTPGQGLQFLFEYFSETQRNKGNFPGRFSGRQFSNSRSEMNVSTLELGDSALYLCASSPRQGAYNEQFFGPGTRLTVL.

The J gene is TRBJ2-6, the V gene TRBV6-6; D unresolved. The CDR3 is 15 amino acids. Germline assignment: CDR1 MNHNY and CDR2 SVGAGI (reference sequence). The V end was cut by 0 bases, the J end by 1 base, with 4 bases between. The CDR3 DNA sequence: TGTGCCAGCAGTTACTCGGGGTCTGGGGCCAACGTCCTGACTTTC. Encoded protein: CASSYSGSGANVLTF.

This clone has a count of ten or more. The J gene is TRBJ1-6, the V gene TRBV2; maybe TRBD1 (5 bases). In germline, CDR1 is SNHLY, CDR2 FYNNEI. Trimming cost V 4 bases and J 2 bases, with 12 bases left between them. The CDR3 has 16 residues. The CDR3: CASSGQLGPYNSPLHF. CDR3 nucleotides: TGTGCCAGCAGTGGACAGCTGGGACCCTATAATTCACCCCTCCACTTT.

This clone appeared a single time. The V gene is TRBV5-1, the J gene TRBJ1-4; D gene unclear. CDR1 is SGHRS and CDR2 is YFSETQ in the germline V gene. The CDR3 is 16 residues long. V lost 0 bases and J 2 bases, leaving 11 bases between the germline ends. The CDR3 sequence is CASSLGGGRTNEKLFF. CDR3 bases: TGCGCCAGCAGCTTGGGGGGTGGCCGGACTAATGAAAAACTGTTTTTT.

This clone was recorded a few times. The chain couples TRBV19 to TRBJ1-2; 8 bases match TRBD1. The length of the CDR3 is 14 residues. From germline, CDR1 is LNHDA and CDR2 SQIVND (reference sequence). V shed 6 bases, J shed 8 bases, and the junction held 11 bases outside the gene matches. This CDR3 is CASSDIGTGYGYTF. CDR3 bases: TGTGCCAGTAGCGACATCGGGACAGGATACGGCTACACCTTC. The whole variable domain, filled in from reference TRBV19 and TRBJ1-2, reads DGGITQSPKYLFRKEGQNVTLSCEQNLNHDAMYWYRQDPGQGLRLIYYSQIVNDFQKGDIAEGYSVSREKKESFPLTVTSAQKNPTAFYLCASSDIGTGYGYTFGSGTRLTVV.

The gene calls are TRBV14 and TRBJ2-4; possible D gene TRBD1, 5 bases. Germline loops: CDR1 SGHDN, CDR2 FVKESK. Between the trimmed V and J ends, which lost 1 base and 7 bases, there was a span of 8 bases. The CDR3 contains 13 residues. The CDR3: CASSQAGANIQYF. In DNA form, the CDR3 reads TGTGCCAGCAGCCAAGCTGGGGCGAACATTCAGTACTTC.

The chain is built from TRBV19 and TRBJ2-2; the D gene is possibly TRBD1 (5 bases). Trimming took 3 bases from V and 3 from J, leaving 11 bases between them. Per the germline V gene, CDR1 is LNHDA and CDR2 is SQIVND (reference sequence). This CDR3 has 15 amino acids. The CDR3 nucleotides are TGTGCCAGTAGTATTTCTCAGGGTGACACCGGGGAGCTGTTTTTT. Its translation: CASSISQGDTGELFF.

V is TRBV29-1 and J is TRBJ2-3; weak D call: TRBD1 (6 bases). This CDR3 contains 13 residues. The ends were cut back, 6 bases at V and 1 base at J, with 11 bases in the middle. CDR1 is SQVTM and CDR2 is ANQGSEA in the germline V gene. The CDR3, as DNA: TGCAGCGTAGGGAAGGGGGGCACAGATACGCAGTATTTT. Its protein is CSVGKGGTDTQYF.

This clone was counted a few times. The V gene is TRBV2, the J gene TRBJ1-3; tentatively, D is TRBD1 (6 bases). CDR3 length: 14 residues. Germline CDR1 SNHLY, CDR2 FYNNEI. V dropped 8 bases and J dropped 0 bases, with 11 bases sitting between them. In DNA, the CDR3 is TGTGCCAGCTTTACAGGGTTCTCTGGAAACACCATATATTTT. Translation: CASFTGFSGNTIYF.

J is TRBJ1-1 and V is TRBV29-1, with a weak D call TRBD1 (5 bases). The V end was cut by 6 bases, the J end by 1 base, with 12 bases between. The CDR3 is 13 residues long. Per the germline V gene, CDR1 is SQVTM and CDR2 is ANQGSEA. The CDR3 sequence: CSVPRDGNTEAFF. The CDR3 region has the DNA TGCAGCGTCCCCAGGGACGGGAACACTGAAGCTTTCTTT.